A selection of T cell receptor beta chains follows, all from one sample in a study of metastatic and nonmetastatic thyroid tumors. TCRdb re-called clones via MiXCR from the PCR reads. The sample shows about 23,000 clones, about 15% of them seen only once. The sample consisted of tumor tissue. Every receptor here comes from a female donor with papillary thyroid cancer or a benign thyroid nodule (not recorded which). Some clones in this sample may be carry-over from other donors' samples. Each CDR3 is given with its conserved first and last residue. The order of the fields is V gene, J gene, D gene, clone size, CDR3 protein, CDR3 DNA. D genes are given only for firm matches. Clone size is shown for a subset of rows, as once, few, many or a class of expanded clone.

V: TRBV29-1; J: TRBJ2-5; D: -; size: many; CDR3: CSVVGGVQETQYF; DNA: TGCAGCGTTGTAGGGGGGGTCCAAGAGACCCAGTACTTC
V: TRBV2; J: TRBJ1-4; D: -; size: many; CDR3: CASERTSGVSEKLFF; DNA: TGTGCCAGCGAGAGAACTTCAGGGGTGTCTGAAAAACTGTTTTTT
V: TRBV5-8; J: TRBJ1-4; D: -; size: many; CDR3: CASSFHLDDSGTNEKLFF; DNA: TGTGCCAGCAGCTTCCACTTAGACGACAGCGGGACGAATGAAAAACTGTTTTTT
V: TRBV7-9; J: TRBJ1-1; D: -; size: many; CDR3: CASSLLNLGGAFF; DNA: TGTGCCAGCAGCTTGTTGAACCTAGGGGGAGCTTTCTTT
V: TRBV5-1; J: TRBJ1-1; D: -; size: -; CDR3: CASSSSPGATEAFF; DNA: TGCGCCAGCAGCTCTTCCCCAGGTGCCACTGAAGCTTTCTTT
V: TRBV5-4; J: TRBJ1-1; D: TRBD1; size: many; CDR3: CASTSPARGLNTEAFF; DNA: TGTGCCAGCACCTCCCCGGCGAGGGGGCTGAACACTGAAGCTTTCTTT
V: TRBV6-1; J: TRBJ2-7; D: -; size: -; CDR3: CASRDLEKRNEQYF; DNA: TGTGCCAGCAGGGACCTTGAGAAGAGGAACGAGCAGTACTTC
V: TRBV5-1; J: TRBJ1-3; D: -; size: many; CDR3: CASSTSGGKGNTIYF; DNA: TGCGCCAGCTCTACTAGCGGGGGTAAAGGAAACACCATATATTTT
V: TRBV12-3/TRBV12-4; J: TRBJ1-2; D: -; size: many; CDR3: CASSVYRDSNYGYTF; DNA: TGTGCCAGCAGTGTCTACAGGGATTCTAACTATGGCTACACCTTC
V: TRBV5-1; J: TRBJ2-1; D: -; size: -; CDR3: CASSLGFANEQFF; DNA: TGCGCCAGCAGCTTGGGTTTTGCCAATGAGCAGTTCTTC
V: TRBV2; J: TRBJ2-4; D: -; size: many; CDR3: CASSPYRNIQYF; DNA: TGTGCCAGCAGTCCCTACAGAAACATTCAGTACTTC
V: TRBV3-1; J: TRBJ2-2; D: TRBD2; size: many; CDR3: CASSQGYGTSGAVELFF; DNA: TGTGCCAGCAGCCAAGGATATGGGACTAGCGGGGCGGTGGAGCTGTTTTTT
V: TRBV27; J: TRBJ2-7; D: TRBD1; size: many; CDR3: CASSRTGTGIPYEQYF; DNA: TGTGCCAGCAGCCGTACCGGGACAGGGATACCCTACGAGCAGTACTTC
V: TRBV27; J: TRBJ1-5; D: TRBD1; size: -; CDR3: CASSLDRATSNQPQHF; DNA: TGTGCCAGCAGTTTAGACAGGGCCACAAGCAATCAGCCCCAGCATTTT
V: TRBV6-5; J: TRBJ2-7; D: -; size: many; CDR3: CASSYLGGMGASSYEQYF; DNA: TGTGCCAGCAGTTATCTAGGTGGAATGGGGGCGAGCTCCTACGAGCAGTACTTC
V: TRBV29-1; J: TRBJ2-3; D: TRBD2; size: many; CDR3: CSVDLPLAGVGTDTQYF; DNA: TGCAGCGTTGATCTCCCACTAGCGGGAGTAGGCACAGATACGCAGTATTTT
V: TRBV19; J: TRBJ2-3; D: -; size: many; CDR3: CASRDVQRRVESTDTQYF; DNA: TGTGCCAGTAGGGATGTACAGCGGAGGGTCGAAAGCACAGATACGCAGTATTTT
V: TRBV30; J: TRBJ2-7; D: -; size: -; CDR3: CAWSLARYEQYF; DNA: TGTGCCTGGAGTCTAGCGAGATACGAGCAGTACTTC
V: TRBV28; J: TRBJ2-7; D: -; size: -; CDR3: CASSAPGVGQYF; DNA: TGTGCCAGCAGTGCCCCCGGGGTAGGGCAGTACTTC
V: TRBV20-1; J: TRBJ1-5; D: -; size: -; CDR3: CSATISTASRQPQHF; DNA: TGCAGTGCTACAATCAGTACAGCCTCCCGTCAGCCCCAGCATTTT
V: TRBV20-1; J: TRBJ2-1; D: -; size: -; CDR3: CSAFYDSTNEQFF; DNA: TGCAGTGCTTTCTATGACTCGACCAATGAGCAGTTCTTC
V: TRBV5-6; J: TRBJ2-7; D: -; size: once; CDR3: CASSFGHGCYEQYF; DNA: TGTGCCAGCAGCTTCGGACATGGGTGTTACGAGCAGTACTTC
V: TRBV5-1; J: TRBJ1-4; D: TRBD1; size: medium-sized; CDR3: CASSLASAGQGGEKLFF; DNA: TGCGCCAGCAGCTTGGCCTCGGCGGGACAGGGGGGCGAAAAACTGTTTTTT
V: TRBV12-3/TRBV12-4; J: TRBJ2-2; D: TRBD2; size: -; CDR3: CASSRLAGGHTGELFF; DNA: TGTGCCAGCAGTCGACTAGCGGGGGGGCACACCGGGGAGCTGTTTTTT
V: TRBV25-1; J: TRBJ2-3; D: -; size: many; CDR3: CASSELGGGEDTQYF; DNA: TGTGCCAGCAGTGAACTAGGGGGGGGGGAAGATACGCAGTATTTT
V: TRBV2; J: TRBJ1-2; D: TRBD1; size: many; CDR3: CASSLDREGYTF; DNA: TGTGCCAGCAGTTTAGACAGGGAGGGCTACACCTTC
V: TRBV6-1; J: TRBJ1-2; D: -; size: many; CDR3: CASSPRGDHRTYGYTF; DNA: TGTGCCAGCAGTCCCCGAGGGGACCACAGGACCTATGGCTACACCTTC
V: TRBV9; J: TRBJ2-1; D: -; size: many; CDR3: CASSVELAGYNEQFF; DNA: TGTGCCAGCAGCGTAGAATTGGCGGGGTACAATGAGCAGTTCTTC
V: TRBV5-1; J: TRBJ1-1; D: TRBD1; size: once; CDR3: CASSHSGQGARTEAFF; DNA: TGCGCCAGCAGCCATTCGGGGCAGGGGGCGAGAACTGAAGCTTTCTTT
V: TRBV5-1; J: TRBJ1-1; D: -; size: many; CDR3: CASSLLQTNTEAFF; DNA: TGCGCCAGCAGCTTGCTCCAGACGAACACTGAAGCTTTCTTT
V: TRBV5-1; J: TRBJ2-1; D: -; size: many; CDR3: CASSLDQVSLGFF; DNA: TGCGCCAGCAGCCTGGACCAGGTGAGCCTGGGGTTCTTC
V: TRBV15; J: TRBJ2-4; D: -; size: few; CDR3: CATGTRTGLVGIQYF; DNA: TGTGCCACAGGGACTAGGACAGGGTTGGTTGGAATTCAGTACTTC
V: TRBV6-1; J: TRBJ2-2; D: TRBD2; size: few; CDR3: CASSEAGGSGELFF; DNA: TGTGCCAGCAGTGAAGCGGGAGGGTCCGGGGAGCTGTTTTTT
V: TRBV20-1; J: TRBJ1-6; D: -; size: many; CDR3: CSVSRSNSPLHF; DNA: TGCAGTGTCTCCAGAAGCAATTCACCCCTCCACTTT
V: TRBV6-1; J: TRBJ1-5; D: -; size: many; CDR3: CASSAVPGGGQPQHF; DNA: TGTGCCAGCAGTGCCGTCCCGGGAGGGGGTCAGCCCCAGCATTTT
V: TRBV6-1; J: TRBJ1-5; D: -; size: -; CDR3: CASGMLQDSNQPQHF; DNA: TGTGCCAGCGGGATGCTTCAGGATAGCAATCAGCCCCAGCATTTT
V: TRBV5-1; J: TRBJ2-4; D: -; size: many; CDR3: CASSADFQNIQYF; DNA: TGCGCCAGCAGCGCGGATTTTCAAAACATTCAGTACTTC
V: TRBV7-9; J: TRBJ2-5; D: -; size: many; CDR3: CASSLEGWHETQYF; DNA: TGTGCCAGCAGCTTAGAGGGGTGGCATGAGACCCAGTACTTC
V: TRBV7-3; J: TRBJ2-2; D: -; size: many; CDR3: CASSLTRGAGELFF; DNA: TGTGCCAGCAGCTTAACCCGTGGAGCCGGGGAGCTGTTTTTT
V: TRBV4-1; J: TRBJ2-1; D: TRBD2; size: many; CDR3: CASSQEPVAGTYEQSF; DNA: TGCGCCAGCAGCCAAGAGCCGGTAGCGGGGACTTATGAGCAGTCCTTC
V: TRBV20-1; J: TRBJ1-6; D: TRBD1; size: -; CDR3: CSAWDRVPYSPLHF; DNA: TGCAGTGCTTGGGACAGGGTTCCGTATTCACCCCTCCACTTT
V: TRBV29-1; J: TRBJ2-7; D: TRBD1; size: many; CDR3: CSVVRTGANSYEQYF; DNA: TGCAGCGTTGTAAGGACAGGGGCCAACTCCTACGAGCAGTACTTC
V: TRBV20-1; J: TRBJ2-7; D: -; size: -; CDR3: CSARETWVLYF; DNA: TGCAGTGCTAGAGAAACATGGGTCCTGTACTTC
V: TRBV19; J: TRBJ1-2; D: -; size: few; CDR3: CASSIDSGRPNYGYTF; DNA: TGTGCCAGTAGTATAGATTCGGGTAGGCCCAACTATGGCTACACCTTC
V: TRBV3-1; J: TRBJ2-5; D: TRBD2; size: many; CDR3: CASSRPGLPTGETQYF; DNA: TGTGCCAGCAGCCGGCCGGGACTACCCACAGGAGAGACCCAGTACTTC
V: TRBV20-1; J: TRBJ2-1; D: -; size: -; CDR3: CSARAPFGRDNEQFF; DNA: TGCAGTGCTAGAGCCCCTTTTGGGCGCGACAATGAGCAGTTCTTC
V: TRBV11-2; J: TRBJ2-3; D: TRBD2; size: many; CDR3: CASTISSGRFVGTQYF; DNA: TGTGCCAGCACAATATCTAGCGGGAGGTTTGTGGGTACGCAGTATTTT
V: TRBV5-1; J: TRBJ2-3; D: -; size: many; CDR3: CASSLAGLGGDTQYF; DNA: TGCGCCAGCAGCTTGGCTGGTTTAGGGGGAGATACGCAGTATTTT
V: TRBV6-1; J: TRBJ2-7; D: -; size: many; CDR3: CASSLGRFSYEQYF; DNA: TGTGCCAGTTCCCTGGGGCGCTTCTCCTACGAGCAGTACTTC
V: TRBV5-4; J: TRBJ2-7; D: -; size: many; CDR3: CASSLGKESYEQYF; DNA: TGTGCCAGCAGCTTGGGGAAGGAATCCTACGAGCAGTACTTC
V: TRBV3-1; J: TRBJ2-5; D: TRBD2; size: many; CDR3: CASSQAGGRETQYF; DNA: TGTGCCAGCAGCCAAGCGGGGGGTCGGGAGACCCAGTACTTC
V: TRBV2; J: TRBJ2-7; D: -; size: -; CDR3: CASSEDGTSLSYEQYF; DNA: TGTGCCAGCAGTGAAGATGGCACATCATTATCCTACGAGCAGTACTTC
V: TRBV4-2; J: TRBJ2-7; D: TRBD2; size: many; CDR3: CASSVTPGLDEQYF; DNA: TGTGCCAGCAGCGTAACGCCGGGACTAGACGAGCAGTACTTC
V: TRBV20-1; J: TRBJ2-1; D: -; size: many; CDR3: CSARESGADYNEQFF; DNA: TGCAGTGCTAGAGAAAGCGGAGCTGACTACAATGAGCAGTTCTTC
V: TRBV6-1; J: TRBJ2-4; D: TRBD1; size: many; CDR3: CASSETGGLAKNIQYF; DNA: TGTGCCAGCAGCGAGACAGGGGGCCTAGCCAAAAACATTCAGTACTTC
V: TRBV3-1; J: TRBJ2-7; D: -; size: -; CDR3: CAGSYITGPSYEQYF; DNA: TGTGCCGGCAGCTACATTACAGGACCCTCCTACGAGCAGTACTTC
V: TRBV30; J: TRBJ2-7; D: TRBD2; size: many; CDR3: CAWRGGSYEQYF; DNA: TGTGCCTGGAGGGGAGGGTCCTACGAGCAGTACTTC
V: TRBV20-1; J: TRBJ2-7; D: -; size: -; CDR3: CSARDSKGGYEQYF; DNA: TGCAGTGCTAGAGATTCCAAGGGGGGCTACGAGCAGTACTTC
V: TRBV20-1; J: TRBJ2-7; D: -; size: many; CDR3: CSARDWSGSTYEQYF; DNA: TGCAGTGCTAGAGATTGGTCCGGGTCCACATACGAGCAGTACTTC
V: TRBV5-1; J: TRBJ1-1; D: -; size: -; CDR3: CASSLGGDGREAFF; DNA: TGCGCCAGCAGCTTGGGTGGGGACGGCCGAGAAGCTTTCTTT